The clone carrying this TCR beta chain has at least ten counts. The antigen is not known. This specimen comes from a study of T cells in Graves' hyperthyroidism and ophthalmopathy. The V and J ends lost 4 bases and 2 bases respectively, with 12 bases between them. This CDR3 is built from 14 residues. Looked up from germline, CDR1 is SGHTA and CDR2 is FQGNSA. Researchers took RNA transcripts and amplified the TCR beta CDR3 regions from them. RT-PCR in the first round (using the HTBI primer set) targeted the TCR CDR3. MiXCR, applied by TCRdb to the multiplex PCR reads, yields one record per CDR3 protein. The data contain about 250,000 distinct CDR3 sequences, approximately 25% of them singletons. Study-wide findings and caveats: The model predicted ophthalmopathy a median approximately 6.3 months before onset. Blood also contained most expanded thyroid clonotypes above 0.001.

This sequence joins TRBV7-2 and TRBJ2-7; D perhaps matches TRBD1 (6 bases). This receptor was identified in a woman in her thirties or forties with Graves' ophthalmopathy. The material sequenced was blood. The CDR3 sequence is CASSSKTGAYEQYF. The CDR3 DNA reads as TGTGCCAGCAGCTCGAAGACAGGAGCCTACGAGCAGTACTTC.